These T cell receptor beta chains were read from a single sample in a study of cytomegalovirus exposure and HLA in healthy donors. The assay was immunoSEQ multiplex PCR, and TCRdb's table has in-frame clones only and misses some. The sample includes some 140,000 clones, roughly 80% of them seen just once. Input material: PBMCs. The receptors shown here come from a woman aged 50 to 60 in good health and CMV-seropositive. Both conserved end residues are part of each CDR3.

len: 15; v_gene: TRBV6-4; j_gene: TRBJ1-5; CDR3aa: CASSEDRRPNQPQHF
len: 14; v_gene: TRBV29-1; j_gene: TRBJ2-7; CDR3aa: CSVLQGALVGEQYF
len: 13; v_gene: TRBV9; j_gene: TRBJ2-1; CDR3aa: CASSTYSGNEQFF
len: 18; v_gene: TRBV9; j_gene: TRBJ2-5; CDR3aa: CASSDVGEGGLRGETQYF
len: 15; v_gene: TRBV7-2; j_gene: TRBJ2-2; CDR3aa: CASSFLRGNTGELFF
len: 15; v_gene: TRBV14; j_gene: TRBJ2-7; CDR3aa: CATSDPGTGVYEQYF
len: 13; v_gene: TRBV28; j_gene: TRBJ1-4; CDR3aa: CASSLDRNEKLFF
len: 11; v_gene: TRBV6-1; j_gene: TRBJ2-7; CDR3aa: CASAGTYEQYF
len: 15; v_gene: TRBV5-1; j_gene: TRBJ1-4; CDR3aa: CASSQRQGGDEKLFF
len: 14; v_gene: TRBV28; j_gene: TRBJ1-5; CDR3aa: CASSSHTRSQPQHF
len: 17; v_gene: TRBV4-1; j_gene: TRBJ1-6; CDR3aa: CASSQGSGAQPNSPLHF
len: 14; v_gene: TRBV6-6; j_gene: TRBJ1-1; CDR3aa: CASSYSWANTEAFF
len: 13; v_gene: TRBV2; j_gene: TRBJ1-5; CDR3aa: CASSSGLRQPQHF
len: 17; v_gene: TRBV21-1; j_gene: TRBJ1-3; CDR3aa: CASSPPIGGFLGNTIYF
len: 16; v_gene: TRBV5-1; j_gene: TRBJ2-1; CDR3aa: CASSYGQGSSYNEQFF
len: 13; v_gene: TRBV10-2; j_gene: TRBJ2-1; CDR3aa: CASRTGGPSEQFF
len: 17; v_gene: TRBV19; j_gene: TRBJ1-6; CDR3aa: CASSIGQGGSYNSPLHF
len: 13; v_gene: TRBV11-3; j_gene: TRBJ2-3; CDR3aa: CASSSSNYYVQYF
len: 15; v_gene: TRBV18; j_gene: TRBJ2-7; CDR3aa: CASSPPSGGSYEQYF